This T cell receptor beta chain was obtained from a study of T cell responses to AZD1222 COVID-19 vaccine. Trimming took 6 bases from V and 7 from J; bases not matched to a gene: 9. CDR3 length: 15 amino acids. Germline CDR1 MGHDK, CDR2 SYGVNS. Assay used: immunoSEQ multiplex PCR; TCRdb lists only in-frame clones, some missing. Of roughly 120,000 clones in the sample, about 90% were seen once. This chain uses TRBV25-1 with TRBJ2-2; the match to TRBD2 covers 9 bases. Source: peripheral blood, taken on day 0 of AZD1222 vaccination. The clonotype comes from an adult in good health. The CDR3 reads CASRAGTSLGGELFF. The CDR3 DNA reads as TGTGCCAGCAGGGCCGGGACTAGCTTGGGCGGGGAGCTGTTTTTT.